The sequence of this TCR beta chain was determined in a study of T cells in localized non-small cell lung cancer. Comment on this clone: Its antigen remains unidentified.

TCRdb's table, derived via immunoSEQ multiplex PCR, lists solely in-frame clones and lacks some. The sample includes about 79,000 clones, just under 85% of them seen just once. Study results and caveats: Longer survival (overall) was linked to higher T cell density in blood. Uninvolved neighboring lung showed the greatest T cell clonality, exceeding tumor. It remains possible that heterogeneity exists, since only one tumor region was sequenced.

The sequences come from peripheral blood, collected before any cancer treatment. The origin of this receptor is a female donor at least 60 years old with stage I lung adenocarcinoma.

This CDR3 reads CASRRPGQGPKDYEQYF. In DNA, the CDR3 is TGTGCCAGCAGACGCCCGGGACAGGGTCCTAAGGACTACGAGCAGTACTTC. The gene calls are TRBV27 and TRBJ2-7; TRBD1 matches at 9 bases. V dropped 6 bases and J dropped 3; count of bases not matched to a gene: 15. This CDR3 spans 17 amino acids. Germline V gene lookup returns CDR1 MNHEY and CDR2 SMNVEV (reference sequence).